Following are 8 T cell receptor beta chains from one sample sequenced in a study of shared clonotypes between healthy human individuals. Sequenced by immunoSEQ multiplex PCR; TCRdb stores in-frame clones only, minus some. The table records 2,100,000 or so clones, approximately 96% of them present only once. Sequenced material: naive CD4+ T cells sorted from blood. Subset: CD45RA+ positively selected. These receptors all come from a man aged 18 to 30 in good health.

The chain joins TRBV27 to TRBJ2-3; no clear D gene. Germline V gene lookup returns CDR1 MNHEY and CDR2 SMNVEV (reference sequence). With 9 bases removed from V and 2 bases from J, the gap between germline ends came to 3 bases. This CDR3 is built from 10 residues. The DNA for the CDR3 is TGTGCCAGGTCCACAGATACGCAGTATTTT. Amino acid sequence: CARSTDTQYF.

The chain is built from TRBV11-2 and TRBJ2-1, with D unresolved. The V end was cut by 4 bases, the J end by 6 bases, with 19 bases between. Germline V CDR1 and CDR2: SGHAT, FQNNGV. This CDR3 spans 16 amino acids. This CDR3 is CASSSADWTVVNEQFF. The CDR3 region has the DNA TGTGCCAGCAGCTCCGCGGATTGGACGGTCGTCAATGAGCAGTTCTTC.

V is TRBV6-5 and J is TRBJ1-1, with 12 bases lining up with TRBD1. The V and J ends lost 7 bases and 4 bases, in that order; junction bases with no gene match: 4. The CDR3 consists of 14 residues. Germline CDR1 reads MNHEY; CDR2 reads SVGAGI. In DNA form, the CDR3 reads TGTGCCAGCATGGGACAGGGGGCAACCACTGAAGCTTTCTTT. Residues: CASMGQGATTEAFF.

The J gene is TRBJ1-6, the V gene TRBV30; D is ambiguous. Germline CDR1 reads GTSNPN; CDR2 reads SVGIG (reference sequence). Trimming removed 0 bases from V and 10 bases from J, with 16 bases in between. The CDR3 loop spans 15 amino acids. The CDR3 sequence: CAWSVIGPVGSPLHF. CDR3 nucleotides: TGTGCCTGGAGTGTAATAGGCCCGGTTGGATCACCCCTCCACTTT.

The genes are TRBV5-1 and TRBJ2-7, with TRBD2 matching over 8 bases. The CDR3 runs 15 residues. The trim removed 3 bases at V and 5 bases at J, leaving 10 bases unmatched. CDR1 and CDR2 (germline): SGHRS, YFSETQ. CDR3 loop: CASSSLQGTSDEQYF. CDR3 in DNA: TGCGCCAGCAGCTCACTTCAAGGGACTAGTGACGAGCAGTACTTC.

The chain employs TRBV5-4 and TRBJ2-5; no reliable D call. This CDR3 contains 13 residues. Trimming took off 2 bases at V and 2 bases at J, with 7 bases between the two ends. CDR1 SGHNT and CDR2 YYREEE come from the germline V gene (reference sequence). CDR3 DNA: TGTGCCAGCAGCTTTCCAGGTCAAGAGACCCAGTACTTC. Translation gives CASSFPGQETQYF.

CDR3 sequence reads: CASSSPGTGDEEQYF. Here the CDR3 DNA reads TGTGCCAGCAGCTCCCCCGGGACAGGGGATGAGGAGCAGTACTTC. The rearrangement joins TRBV7-3 to TRBJ2-7, with 10 bases fitting TRBD1. V was pared by 4 bases and J by 7 bases, with 10 bases of the junction left unmatched. The CDR3 has 15 amino acids. CDR1 and CDR2 (germline): SGHTA, FQGTGA.

DNA for the CDR3: TGTGCCAGTACCCGGATCCAAACAGGGGGCTCGGCTGATGGCTACACCTTC. Translated: CASTRIQTGGSADGYTF. The chain joins TRBV19 to TRBJ1-2; TRBD1 agrees at 9 bases. The CDR3 is 17 residues long. Germline values: CDR1 LNHDA, CDR2 SQIVND (reference sequence). V lost 7 bases and J lost 6; bases outside the gene matches: 18.